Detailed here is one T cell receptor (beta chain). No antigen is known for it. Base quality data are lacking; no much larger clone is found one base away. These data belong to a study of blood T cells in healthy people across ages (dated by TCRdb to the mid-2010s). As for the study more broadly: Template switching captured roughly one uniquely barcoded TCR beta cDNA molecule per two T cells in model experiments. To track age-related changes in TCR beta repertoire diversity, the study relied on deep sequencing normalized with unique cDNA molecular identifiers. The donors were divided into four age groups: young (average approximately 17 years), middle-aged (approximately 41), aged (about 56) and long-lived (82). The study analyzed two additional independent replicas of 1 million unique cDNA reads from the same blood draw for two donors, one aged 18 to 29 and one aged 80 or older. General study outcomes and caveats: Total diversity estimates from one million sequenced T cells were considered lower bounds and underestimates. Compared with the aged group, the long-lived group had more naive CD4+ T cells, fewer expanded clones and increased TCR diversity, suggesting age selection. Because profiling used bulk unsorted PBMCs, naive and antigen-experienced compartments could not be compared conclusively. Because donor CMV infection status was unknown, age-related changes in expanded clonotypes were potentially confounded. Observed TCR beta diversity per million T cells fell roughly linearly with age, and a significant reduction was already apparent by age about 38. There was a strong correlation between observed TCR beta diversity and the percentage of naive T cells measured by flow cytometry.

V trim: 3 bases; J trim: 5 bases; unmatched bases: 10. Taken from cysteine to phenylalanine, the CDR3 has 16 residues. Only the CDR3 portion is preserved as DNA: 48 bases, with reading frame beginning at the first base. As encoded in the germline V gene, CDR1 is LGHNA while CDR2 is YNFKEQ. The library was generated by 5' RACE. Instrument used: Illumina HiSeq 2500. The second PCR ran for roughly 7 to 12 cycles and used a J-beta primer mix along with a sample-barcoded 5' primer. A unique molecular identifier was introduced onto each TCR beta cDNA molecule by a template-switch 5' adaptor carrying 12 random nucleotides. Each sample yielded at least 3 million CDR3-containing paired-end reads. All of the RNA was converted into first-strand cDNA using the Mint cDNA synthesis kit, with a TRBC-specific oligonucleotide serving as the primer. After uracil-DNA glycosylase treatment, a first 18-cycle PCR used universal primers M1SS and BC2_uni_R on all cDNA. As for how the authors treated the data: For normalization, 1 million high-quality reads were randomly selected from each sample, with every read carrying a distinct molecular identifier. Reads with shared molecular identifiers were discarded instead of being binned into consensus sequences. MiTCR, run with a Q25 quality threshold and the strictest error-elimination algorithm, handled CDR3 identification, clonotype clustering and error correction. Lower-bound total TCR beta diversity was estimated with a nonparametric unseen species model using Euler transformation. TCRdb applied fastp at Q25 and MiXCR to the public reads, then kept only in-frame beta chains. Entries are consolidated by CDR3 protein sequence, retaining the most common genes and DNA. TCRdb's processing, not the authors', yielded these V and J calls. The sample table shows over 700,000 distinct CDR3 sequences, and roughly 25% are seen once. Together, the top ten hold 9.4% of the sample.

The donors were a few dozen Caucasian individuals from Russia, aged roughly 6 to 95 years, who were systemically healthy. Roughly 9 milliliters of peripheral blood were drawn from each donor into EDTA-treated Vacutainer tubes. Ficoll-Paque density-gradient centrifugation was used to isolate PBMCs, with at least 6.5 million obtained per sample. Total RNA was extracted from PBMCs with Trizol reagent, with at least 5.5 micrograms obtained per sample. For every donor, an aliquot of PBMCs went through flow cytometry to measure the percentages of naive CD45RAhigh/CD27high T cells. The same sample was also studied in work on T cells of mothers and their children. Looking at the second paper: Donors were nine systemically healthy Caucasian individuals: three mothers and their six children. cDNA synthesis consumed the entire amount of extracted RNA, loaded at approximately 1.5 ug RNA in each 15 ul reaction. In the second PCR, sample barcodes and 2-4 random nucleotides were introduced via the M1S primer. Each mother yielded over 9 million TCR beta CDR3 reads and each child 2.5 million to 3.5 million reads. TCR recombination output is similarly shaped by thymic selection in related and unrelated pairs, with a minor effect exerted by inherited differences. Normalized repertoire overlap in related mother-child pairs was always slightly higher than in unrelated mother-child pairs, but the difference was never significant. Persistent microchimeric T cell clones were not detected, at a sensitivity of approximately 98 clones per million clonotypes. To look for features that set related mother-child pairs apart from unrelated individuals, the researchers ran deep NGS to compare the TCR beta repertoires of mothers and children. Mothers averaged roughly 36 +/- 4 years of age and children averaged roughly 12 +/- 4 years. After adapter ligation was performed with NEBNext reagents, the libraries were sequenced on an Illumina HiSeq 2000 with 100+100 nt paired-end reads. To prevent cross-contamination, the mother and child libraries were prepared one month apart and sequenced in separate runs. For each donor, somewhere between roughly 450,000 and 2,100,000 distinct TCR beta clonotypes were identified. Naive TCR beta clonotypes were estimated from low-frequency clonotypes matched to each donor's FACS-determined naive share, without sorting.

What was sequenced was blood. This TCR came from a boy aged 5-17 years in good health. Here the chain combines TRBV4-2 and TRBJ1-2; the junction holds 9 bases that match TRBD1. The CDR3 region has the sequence CASSHGSTGGAYGYTF. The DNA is TGTGCCAGCAGCCACGGGTCAACAGGGGGCGCGTATGGCTACACCTTC.